This T cell receptor beta chain is drawn from a study of OX40 agonist ivuxolimab in advanced cancers. Profiling relied on immunoSEQ multiplex PCR, and the TCRdb table lists in-frame clones only, not all of them. The sample comprises about 73,000 clones, about 90% of which are singletons, and less than 3% rests with the top ten. This CDR3 spans 17 amino acids. V gave up 0 bases and J gave up 3 bases, with 18 bases separating them. Germline CDR1 is SGHDN and CDR2 is FVKESK. V and J are TRBV14 and TRBJ2-7; D assignment may be TRBD1 or TRBD2 (5 bases each). The material sequenced was CD4+ or CD8+ T cells sorted from blood, taken in a trial of the OX40 agonist ivuxolimab. This TCR was sampled from an adult with an advanced solid tumor such as melanoma, head and neck, liver or kidney cancer. CDR3 residues: CASSQERAKGTLYEQYF. In nucleotides, the CDR3 is TGTGCCAGCAGCCAAGAGAGGGCTAAGGGGACCCTCTACGAGCAGTACTTC. Complete variable domain (other parts from reference TRBV14 and TRBJ2-7): EAGVTQFPSHSVIEKGQTVTLRCDPISGHDNLYWYRRVMGKEIKFLLHFVKESKQDESGMPNNRFLAERTGGTYSTLKVQPAELEDSGVYFCASSQERAKGTLYEQYFGPGTRLTVT.